This T cell receptor (beta chain) was observed in a study of circulating and synovial CD4+ cells in juvenile arthritis. Study-wide results and limits: Vbeta family usage analysis did not detect the pathogenic-like versus bulk difference. Bulk blood CD4 repertoires were more diverse than these.

Here immunoSEQ multiplex PCR was the method, and the copy in TCRdb shows in-frame clones only, minus some. The sample has fewer than 40,000 clones, roughly 96% seen once. This CDR3 region has 14 residues. Germline loops: CDR1 SGHTA, CDR2 FQGNSA. Concerning this clone itself: Antigen: not known. The junction shows a germline mismatch at one end, possibly a read error.

The TCR comes from a human donor with juvenile idiopathic arthritis. V gene TRBV7-2 combines with J gene TRBJ2-5; 8 bases fit TRBD1. The sequenced material came from CD4+ T cells from blood. CDR3 protein: CASSFRDRGPFIHF. The CDR3 DNA sequence: TGTGCCAGCAGCTTTCGAGACAGGGGCCCCTTCATCCACTTC.